This T cell receptor beta chain was recovered during a study of cytomegalovirus exposure and HLA in healthy donors. The primer mix had 60 Vbeta and 13 Jbeta primers. TCRdb's table, derived via immunoSEQ multiplex PCR, lists solely in-frame clones and lacks some. Of tens of thousands of clones listed, over 70% are singletons. The V and J ends lost 0 bases and 3 bases, in that order; junction bases with no gene match: 13. The CDR3 has 18 amino acids. CDR1 is SGHRS and CDR2 is YFSETQ in the germline V gene. Note on this clone: Its antigen is not known.

Study-level results: It was around 160 TCR beta chains that were listed as cytomegalovirus-associated.

The sequencing input was PBMCs. The sequence was obtained from a man between 50 and 59 years old in good health and CMV-seronegative. The V gene is TRBV5-1, the J gene TRBJ2-5, with 8 bases that match TRBD2. The CDR3 DNA sequence: TGCGCCAGCAGCTTGGGAGGGATGCTAGCGGGCGCTAAAGAGACCCAGTACTTC. Translated: CASSLGGMLAGAKETQYF. Using reference TRBV5-1 and TRBJ2-5 for the parts outside the CDR3, the full variable domain is KAGVTQTPRYLIKTRGQQVTLSCSPISGHRSVSWYQQTPGQGLQFLFEYFSETQRNKGNFPGRFSGRQFSNSRSEMNVSTLELGDSALYLCASSLGGMLAGAKETQYFGPGTRLLVL.